Listed here are 27 T cell receptor beta chains from one sample, sequenced in a study of response to subunit inactivated influenza vaccine. TCRdb recomputed calls from the RT-PCR reads with MiXCR, one row per CDR3 protein. The repertoire consists of 650,000 to 800,000 distinct CDR3 sequences, with over 11% occurring once and the leading ten covering less than 7%. Specimen: PBMCs from blood, collected 14 to 15 days before vaccination. These TCRs come from a man aged 45-65 years who received an inactivated influenza vaccine.

The chain uses TRBV29-1 and TRBJ2-5; TRBD2 is a possible D gene (7 bases). Trimming left V 2 bases short and J 4 bases short, with 20 bases between. CDR1 and CDR2 from the germline V gene are SQVTM and ANQGSEA. The CDR3 extends over 16 amino acids. DNA of the CDR3: TGCAGCGTTGAAATTCTGGGAGGGGGGGCCCGAGAGACCCAGTACTTC. It encodes CSVEILGGGARETQYF.

This chain joins TRBV6-1 and TRBJ2-7; 7 bases are shared with TRBD2. Per germline, CDR1 MNHNS and CDR2 SASEGT. Trimming removed 8 bases from V and 2 bases from J; junction bases left unmatched: 9. The CDR3 runs to 14 residues. The CDR3 spells CASRRWAGAYEQYF. As DNA, the CDR3 is TGTGCCAGCCGACGCTGGGCGGGAGCCTACGAGCAGTACTTC.

This chain uses TRBV6-5 with TRBJ2-2; D may be TRBD2 (7 bases). This CDR3 is 15 amino acids long. Germline assignment: CDR1 MNHEY and CDR2 SVGAGI. Between the trimmed V and J ends, which lost 7 bases and 4 bases, there was a span of 16 bases. The CDR3 protein is CASIRGGYSTGELFF. For the CDR3, the DNA is TGTGCCAGCATTAGGGGGGGATATAGCACCGGGGAGCTGTTTTTT.

This clonotype was recorded at least ten times. The CDR3 loop is CASSLVERGYSYNEQFF. CDR3 nucleotide sequence: TGTGCCAGCAGCTTAGTCGAGCGGGGCTATTCCTACAATGAGCAGTTCTTC. The gene calls are TRBV7-8 and TRBJ2-1; 7 positions agree with TRBD2. The length of the CDR3 is 17 residues. V gave up 1 base and J gave up 1 base; unmatched junction bases: 7. The V gene's germline CDR1 is SGHVS and CDR2 FQNEAQ.

This clonotype was seen at least ten times. The chain carries TRBV7-9 and TRBJ2-5; D is unresolved. Trimming removed 3 bases from V and 5 bases from J, with 10 bases in between. The germline gives CDR1 SEHNR, CDR2 FQNEAQ (reference sequence). The CDR3 length is 13 residues. The DNA of the CDR3 is TGTGCCAGCAGCTTTTACCCGAGGGAGACCCAGTACTTC. Its protein is CASSFYPRETQYF.

This clonotype was seen a handful of times. In DNA form, the CDR3 reads TGTGCCAGCAGCTTCGGTAGACACTTCTACGAGCAGTACTTC. Residues: CASSFGRHFYEQYF. The rearrangement uses TRBV7-2 and TRBJ2-7; no clear D gene. The germline CDR1 and CDR2 sequences are SGHTA and FQGNSA. V dropped 3 bases and J dropped 3 bases, with 12 bases sitting between them. This CDR3 has 14 amino acids.

This clonotype has a handful of counts. The chain recombines TRBV9 with TRBJ1-1; the D gene is possibly TRBD1 (5 bases). The germline V gene has CDR1 SGDLS and CDR2 YYNGEE. Between the trimmed V and J ends, which lost 3 bases and 5 bases, there was a span of 11 bases. The CDR3 consists of 13 residues. DNA for the CDR3: TGTGCCAGCAGCGGACCGGGGGGGACTGAAGCTTTCTTT. As protein: CASSGPGGTEAFF. Full variable domain (rest looked up from reference TRBV9 and TRBJ1-1): DSGVTQTPKHLITATGQRVTLRCSPRSGDLSVYWYQQSLDQGLQFLIQYYNGEERAKGNILERFSAQQFPDLHSELNLSSLELGDSALYFCASSGPGGTEAFFGQGTRLTVV.

This sequence joins TRBV4-1 and TRBJ1-6; TRBD1 matches 8 bases. Germline V lookup: CDR1 MGHRA, CDR2 YSYEKL. The length of the CDR3 is 17 residues. Trimming removed 0 bases from V and 8 bases from J; junction bases left unmatched: 9. CDR3 DNA sequence: TGCGCCAGCAGCCAAGATGGCGGGCAGGGGGCGCATTCACCCCTCCACTTT. This encodes CASSQDGGQGAHSPLHF.

The chain is built from TRBV29-1 and TRBJ2-1; the match to TRBD2 covers 15 bases. The CDR3 is made up of 18 amino acids. Germline trimming cut 0 bases from V and 7 bases from J; bases unmatched to any gene: 10. The germline CDR1 and CDR2 sequences are SQVTM and ANQGSEA. In DNA form, the CDR3 reads TGCAGCGTTGAAGATCATCAATCCGGACTAGCGGGGGGGAATGAGCAGTTCTTC. Translated, it gives CSVEDHQSGLAGGNEQFF.

The chain combines TRBV5-1 with TRBJ2-1, with D possibly matching TRBD1 (6 bases). Germline V gene data show CDR1 as SGHRS and CDR2 as YFSETQ. V was trimmed by 3 bases and J by 6 bases, leaving 16 bases between them. This CDR3 comprises 15 residues. CDR3 in amino acids: CASSSTVTGSNEQFF. CDR3 sequence (DNA): TGCGCCAGCAGCTCAACCGTAACAGGGTCCAATGAGCAGTTCTTC.

This clonotype was observed a handful of times. This chain connects TRBV15 to TRBJ2-1; D could derive from TRBD1 or TRBD2 (5 bases each). The V and J ends lost 0 bases and 1 base respectively, with 10 bases between them. CDR3 length equals 16 residues. The V gene's germline CDR1 is LNHNV and CDR2 YYDKDF (reference sequence). The CDR3 DNA sequence: TGTGCCACCAGCAGAGATGGCTGGGGGTCCTACAATGAGCAGTTCTTC. Amino acid sequence: CATSRDGWGSYNEQFF.

This clonotype has only a few counts. The chain has TRBV7-6 and TRBJ2-5; D is unclear. The germline gives CDR1 SGHVS, CDR2 FNYEAQ. Trimming removed 1 base at V and 5 bases at J, with 11 bases between. This CDR3 contains 14 residues. This CDR3 is CASSLGLGYETQYF. CDR3 coding DNA: TGTGCCAGCAGCTTAGGCTTAGGTTACGAGACCCAGTACTTC.

V is TRBV7-6 and J is TRBJ2-1; D perhaps matches TRBD2 (6 bases). Trimming removed 5 bases from V and 7 bases from J, with 18 bases in between. The CDR3 loop spans 15 amino acids. Germline loops: CDR1 SGHVS, CDR2 FNYEAQ. This chain's CDR3 is CASSREVADMNEQFF. DNA for the CDR3: TGTGCCAGCAGCCGAGAGGTAGCGGATATGAATGAGCAGTTCTTC.

Only one count was recorded for this clonotype. This chain joins TRBV6-1 and TRBJ2-5; tentative D call: TRBD1 (5 bases). The length of the CDR3 is 16 residues. From germline, CDR1 is MNHNS and CDR2 SASEGT. V was pared by 3 bases and J by 1 base, with 15 bases between. The CDR3 loop is CASSEDFDSPQETQYF. As DNA, the CDR3 is TGTGCCAGCAGTGAGGATTTTGACAGCCCCCAAGAGACCCAGTACTTC.

J is TRBJ2-5 and V is TRBV20-1; D may match TRBD1 or TRBD2 (5 bases each). Trimming took off 6 bases at V and 5 bases at J, with 19 bases between the two ends. This CDR3 is 14 amino acids long. Germline CDR1 and CDR2: DFQATT and SNEGSKA (reference sequence). In DNA form, the CDR3 reads TGCAGTGCGCCCCGGGGTCTAGGGGTGGAGACCCAGTACTTC. Protein: CSAPRGLGVETQYF.

This chain joins TRBV5-1 and TRBJ2-1; D is ambiguous. The CDR3 extends over 16 amino acids. Looked up from germline, CDR1 is SGHRS and CDR2 is YFSETQ. The V and J ends lost 0 bases and 1 base respectively, with 11 bases between them. The CDR3 loop reads CASSLAADLSYNEQFF. The CDR3 nucleotides read TGCGCCAGCAGCTTGGCCGCGGACCTTTCCTACAATGAGCAGTTCTTC.

The CDR3 protein is CASSSDWGGNQPQHF. The CDR3 DNA reads TGTGCCAGCAGCTCCGATTGGGGCGGCAATCAGCCCCAGCATTTT. V gene TRBV9 combines with J gene TRBJ1-5, with D perhaps matching TRBD1 (5 bases). The V and J ends lost 4 bases and 2 bases respectively, with 13 bases between them. The CDR3 is made up of 15 amino acids. Germline values: CDR1 SGDLS, CDR2 YYNGEE.

This chain connects TRBV27 to TRBJ1-2; D is unresolved. Germline V gives CDR1 MNHEY, CDR2 SMNVEV (reference sequence). The CDR3 covers 14 residues. Deletions cut 1 base from V and 5 bases from J, with 11 bases between. This chain's CDR3 is CASSLLGASYGYTF. The CDR3 nucleotides are TGTGCCAGCAGTTTATTGGGCGCTTCATATGGCTACACCTTC.

The chain employs TRBV29-1 and TRBJ2-1; D is possibly TRBD1 or TRBD2 (5 bases each). Germline V gene data show CDR1 as SQVTM and CDR2 as ANQGSEA. The CDR3 is made up of 16 amino acids. The V end was cut by 1 base, the J end by 7 bases, with 20 bases between. This CDR3 reads CSVEGYRDRLFNEQFF. Written as DNA, the CDR3 is TGCAGCGTTGAAGGATACCGGGACCGACTTTTTAATGAGCAGTTCTTC.

The table lists this clonotype with a few counts. J is TRBJ2-4 and V is TRBV2; D assignment may be TRBD1 or TRBD2 (5 bases each). Trimming stripped 9 bases from V and 4 bases from J, with 13 bases between. The CDR3 is made up of 13 amino acids. In germline, CDR1 is SNHLY, CDR2 FYNNEI. This CDR3 reads CASNRDVKNIQYF. The CDR3 DNA sequence: TGTGCCAGTAACCGGGACGTAAAAAACATTCAGTACTTC.

J is TRBJ2-1 and V is TRBV7-9, with D perhaps TRBD1 (5 bases). CDR3 length equals 17 residues. Germline CDR1 reads SEHNR; CDR2 reads FQNEAQ (reference sequence). V was trimmed by 1 base and J by 9 bases, leaving 22 bases between them. CDR3 sequence reads: CASSLDFRQPPSVEQFF. The CDR3 region has the DNA TGTGCCAGCAGCTTAGACTTCAGACAGCCCCCCTCTGTTGAGCAGTTCTTC.

This chain joins TRBV6-2 or TRBV6-3 and TRBJ2-7; 9 positions agree with TRBD1. J gave up 1 base and V 5 bases, and 9 bases lay outside the gene matches. Germline CDR1 and CDR2: MNHEY and SVGEGT. The CDR3 is 16 amino acids. The CDR3 loop reads CASSTQRTGASYEQYF. In DNA, the CDR3 is TGTGCCAGCAGTACCCAAAGGACAGGGGCATCCTACGAGCAGTACTTC.

The J gene is TRBJ2-5, the V gene TRBV12-3 or TRBV12-4; the D gene is possibly TRBD2 (6 bases). Trimming took off 5 bases at V and 4 bases at J, with 17 bases between the two ends. CDR3 length: 15 amino acids. DNA of the CDR3: TGTGCCAGCAGTAATAACGTTGCGGGAAGAGAGACCCAGTACTTC. This codes for CASSNNVAGRETQYF.

The chain has TRBV5-1 and TRBJ2-7; 7 positions agree with TRBD1. V lost 4 bases to trimming and J lost 6 bases; unmatched junction nucleotides: 10. The germline V gene encodes CDR1 SGHRS and CDR2 YFSETQ. CDR3 length: 14 residues. The CDR3 bases are TGCGCCAGCAGCAGGCCTGGGACAGTAGTCGAGCAGTACTTC. It specifies CASSRPGTVVEQYF.

This clonotype was recorded many times. The V and J genes are TRBV14 and TRBJ2-2, with TRBD1 identical over 8 bases. V shed 6 bases, J shed 0 bases, and the junction held 3 bases outside the gene matches. Germline V gene lookup returns CDR1 SGHDN and CDR2 FVKESK. This CDR3 has 15 amino acids. CDR3 amino acids: CASSRDRTNTGELFF. DNA for the CDR3: TGTGCCAGCAGTCGGGACAGGACGAACACCGGGGAGCTGTTTTTT.

This clonotype was seen many times. The chain is built from TRBV15 and TRBJ1-1, with D perhaps matching TRBD1 (6 bases). CDR1 and CDR2 from the germline V gene are LNHNV and YYDKDF (reference sequence). The CDR3 covers 15 residues. V was pared by 0 bases and J by 1 base, with 9 bases between. CDR3 residues: CATSRDRGGNTEAFF. The CDR3 region has the DNA TGTGCCACCAGCAGAGATAGGGGGGGGAACACTGAAGCTTTCTTT. The whole variable domain, filled in from reference TRBV15 and TRBJ1-1, reads DAMVIQNPRYQVTQFGKPVTLSCSQTLNHNVMYWYQQKSSQAPKLLFHYYDKDFNNEADTPDNFQSRRPNTSFCFLDIRSPGLGDTAMYLCATSRDRGGNTEAFFGQGTRLTVV.

This clonotype occurred once. This may be a read error: a much more frequent sequence differs by one nucleotide. This chain joins TRBV20-1 and TRBJ2-7; 7 nucleotides line up with TRBD2. CDR3 size: 15 residues. In germline, CDR1 is DFQATT, CDR2 SNEGSKA (reference sequence). The CDR3 reads CCARDKSGTPYEQYF. Here the CDR3 DNA reads TGCTGTGCTAGAGATAAGAGCGGGACCCCCTACGAGCAGTACTTC.